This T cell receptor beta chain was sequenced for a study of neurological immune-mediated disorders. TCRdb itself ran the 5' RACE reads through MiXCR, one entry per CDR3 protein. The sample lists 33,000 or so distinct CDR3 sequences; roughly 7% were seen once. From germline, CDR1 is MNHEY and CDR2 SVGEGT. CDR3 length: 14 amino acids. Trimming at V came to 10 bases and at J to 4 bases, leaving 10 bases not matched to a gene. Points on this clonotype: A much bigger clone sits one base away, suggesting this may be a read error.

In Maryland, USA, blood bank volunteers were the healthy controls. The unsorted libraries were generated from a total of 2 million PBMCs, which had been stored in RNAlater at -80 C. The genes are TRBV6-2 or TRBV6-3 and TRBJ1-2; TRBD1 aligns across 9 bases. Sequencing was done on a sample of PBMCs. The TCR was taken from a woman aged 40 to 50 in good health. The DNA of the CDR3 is TGTGCCACCCTTGACAGGGGGTCGCGCTATGGCTACACCTTC. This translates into CATLDRGSRYGYTF.